A single sample gave rise to the 17 T cell receptor beta chains below, sequenced in a study of identical twins. TCRdb ran MiXCR on the 5' RACE reads and lists one entry per CDR3 protein. The table records roughly 1.6 million distinct CDR3 sequences, around a third of them present only once. Sequencing was performed on cord blood. Every receptor here comes from a newborn girl in good health.

V gene TRBV12-3 or TRBV12-4 combines with J gene TRBJ1-2, with no clear D. The length of the CDR3 is 14 residues. Trimming cost V 3 bases and J 8 bases, with 16 bases left between them. CDR3 bases: TGTGCCAGCAGTTTCGCACACACGTGGGTCGGCTACACCTTC. It yields the protein CASSFAHTWVGYTF.

The rearrangement uses TRBV10-3 and TRBJ1-2; the match to TRBD1 covers 11 bases. V shed 3 bases, J shed 6 bases, and the junction held 3 bases outside the gene matches. Germline V gene lookup returns CDR1 ENHRY and CDR2 SYGVKD. The length of the CDR3 is 14 residues. CDR3 residues: CAISEGQGANGYTF. The CDR3 DNA follows: TGTGCCATCAGTGAAGGACAGGGGGCCAATGGCTACACCTTC.

This clonotype appeared a few times. The chain has TRBV7-9 and TRBJ1-2; maybe TRBD1 (6 bases). Per the germline V gene, CDR1 is SEHNR and CDR2 is FQNEAQ (reference sequence). The CDR3 loop spans 13 amino acids. Between the trimmed V and J ends, which lost 3 bases and 7 bases, there was a span of 12 bases. The CDR3 DNA reads TGTGCCAGCAGCTTGAAGGGGGTTGGTGGCTACACCTTC. The encoded protein is CASSLKGVGGYTF.

The rearrangement joins TRBV29-1 to TRBJ1-2, with TRBD1 identical over 7 bases. Losses at the gene ends were 1 base for V and 1 base for J; bases not matched to a gene: 6. Germline V gene sequence: CDR1 SQVTM, CDR2 ANQGSEA. The CDR3 loop spans 15 amino acids. For the CDR3, the DNA is TGCAGCGTTGAAGTCAGGGGGGGGAGTAACTATGGCTACACCTTC. Translated, it gives CSVEVRGGSNYGYTF.

The chain joins TRBV2 to TRBJ2-1; 12 positions agree with TRBD2. The CDR3 is 14 amino acids. V shed 7 bases and J 10 bases; nucleotides not matched to a gene: 8. From germline, CDR1 is SNHLY and CDR2 FYNNEI. In DNA form, the CDR3 reads TGTGCCAGCATCGGGACTAGCGGGTCCGGGGAGCAGTTCTTC. Its translation is CASIGTSGSGEQFF. The complete variable domain, with remaining parts taken from reference TRBV2 and TRBJ2-1, reads EPEVTQTPSHQVTQMGQEVILRCVPISNHLYFYWYRQILGQKVEFLVSFYNNEISEKSEIFDDQFSVERPDGSNFTLKIRSTKLEDSAMYFCASIGTSGSGEQFFGPGTRLTVL.

This clonotype appeared a few times. This chain joins TRBV4-2 and TRBJ1-4; D possibly corresponds to TRBD1 (6 bases). Trimming removed 0 bases at V and 8 bases at J, with 10 bases between. CDR1 is LGHNA, CDR2 YNFKEQ, per germline. CDR3 size: 14 residues. The CDR3 sequence is CASSQEGAIEKLFF. CDR3 nucleotides: TGTGCCAGCAGCCAAGAGGGGGCGATAGAAAAACTGTTTTTT.

This clonotype has at least ten counts. The chain combines TRBV29-1 with TRBJ2-3; 10 nucleotides match TRBD2. The CDR3 is made up of 17 amino acids. Germline CDR1 is SQVTM and CDR2 is ANQGSEA. The V gene end was trimmed by 0 bases and the J gene end by 5 bases; junction bases not matched to a gene: 11. CDR3 region: CSVEDWNSGRSRDTQYF. The CDR3 region has the DNA TGCAGCGTTGAAGATTGGAATAGCGGGAGGAGTAGAGATACGCAGTATTTT.

This clonotype was detected only a few times. This rearrangement joins TRBV3-1 to TRBJ1-2; no clear D gene. V shed 1 base and J shed 8 bases, with 17 bases lying between them. Germline values: CDR1 LGHDT, CDR2 YNNKEL (reference sequence). The CDR3 length is 15 residues. The CDR3 DNA sequence: TGTGCCAGCAGCCAAGGCCACAGCCCAAACTCGGGCTACACCTTC. It codes for CASSQGHSPNSGYTF.

This clonotype was seen more than once but under ten times. The chain uses TRBV4-1 and TRBJ1-1, with a weak D call TRBD1 (5 bases). CDR3 length: 16 amino acids. The germline V gene has CDR1 MGHRA and CDR2 YSYEKL. V lost 3 bases, J lost 0 bases, and 14 bases lay in between. For the CDR3, the DNA is TGCGCCAGCAGCCACCTCATTATGGGGGTGAACACTGAAGCTTTCTTT. This codes for CASSHLIMGVNTEAFF.

In its sample, this clonotype was seen many times. The DNA of the CDR3 is TGTGCCATCAGTGCTCATTTGAGCGGGGGTGATACGCAGTATTTT. This gives the protein CAISAHLSGGDTQYF. The chain uses TRBV10-3 and TRBJ2-3, with 8 bases lining up with TRBD2. The V and J ends lost 4 bases and 6 bases, in that order; junction bases with no gene match: 9. CDR1 ENHRY and CDR2 SYGVKD come from the germline V gene. The CDR3 length is 15 residues.

V and J are TRBV28 and TRBJ2-2; D is ambiguous. Trimming left V 5 bases short and J 3 bases short, with 7 bases between. Germline CDR1 reads MDHEN; CDR2 reads SYDVKM. The CDR3 sequence is 13 residues long. CDR3 residues: CASSTRYTGELFF. For the CDR3, the DNA is TGTGCCAGCAGTACCCGTTACACCGGGGAGCTGTTTTTT.

This clonotype appeared a few times. The V call is TRBV6-5, the J call TRBJ1-5; D gene uncertain. Looked up from germline, CDR1 is MNHEY and CDR2 is SVGAGI. CDR3 length: 14 residues. Trimming stripped 2 bases from V and 3 bases from J, with 8 bases between. The CDR3 reads CASSYGGNNQPQHF. CDR3 sequence (DNA): TGTGCCAGCAGTTACGGAGGGAACAATCAGCCCCAGCATTTT.

This clonotype was seen more than once but under ten times. V is TRBV25-1 and J is TRBJ2-7, with a tentative D call TRBD1 (5 bases). CDR1 MGHDK and CDR2 SYGVNS come from the germline V gene. The length of the CDR3 is 13 residues. Trimming removed 10 bases at V and 3 bases at J, with 16 bases between. CDR3 nucleotide sequence: TGTGCCACCATAGGACACCTTAACTACGAGCAGTACTTC. This sequence encodes CATIGHLNYEQYF.

The V gene is TRBV5-1, the J gene TRBJ2-4; D unclear. The DNA end favors TRBJ2-7, so the J call may be wrong. CDR1 SGHRS and CDR2 YFSETQ come from the germline V gene. The CDR3 length is 16 residues. This CDR3 is CASSLGGSYSSYEQYF. The CDR3 DNA follows: TGCGCCAGCAGCTTGGGTGGGTCTTATAGCTCCTACGAGCAGTACTTC.

In its sample, this clonotype was seen a few times. In DNA form, the CDR3 reads TGCAGTGCTCTCGGGACTAGCGGGGTAGATACGCAGTATTTT. Translation: CSALGTSGVDTQYF. The chain uses TRBV20-1 and TRBJ2-3, with TRBD2 matching 13 bases. With V trimmed by 5 bases and J by 5 bases, 4 bases remained unmatched. The CDR3 has 14 amino acids. The germline V gene encodes CDR1 DFQATT and CDR2 SNEGSKA (reference sequence).

This chain connects TRBV20-1 to TRBJ2-3, with D possibly matching TRBD2 (5 bases). V lost 3 bases and J lost 4, with 8 bases in between. CDR1 and CDR2 from the germline V gene are DFQATT and SNEGSKA (reference sequence). CDR3 length: 12 amino acids. The CDR3 region has the DNA TGCAGTGCTAGTACTAGGGCAGATACGCAGTATTTT. It yields the protein CSASTRADTQYF.

This clonotype was seen a handful of times. The chain recombines TRBV20-1 with TRBJ2-5; D possibly uses TRBD1 or TRBD2 (5 bases each). The CDR3 covers 14 residues. CDR1 is DFQATT, CDR2 SNEGSKA, per germline (reference sequence). The ends were cut back, 0 bases at V and 4 bases at J, with 12 bases in the middle. CDR3 amino acids: CSARDLDGAETQYF. The CDR3 DNA reads TGCAGTGCTAGAGATCTAGACGGGGCAGAGACCCAGTACTTC.